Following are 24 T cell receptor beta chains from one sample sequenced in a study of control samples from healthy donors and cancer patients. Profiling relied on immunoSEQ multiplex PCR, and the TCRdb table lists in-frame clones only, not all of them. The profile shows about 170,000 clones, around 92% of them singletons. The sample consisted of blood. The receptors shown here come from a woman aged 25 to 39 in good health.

The CDR3 coding sequence is TGCAGCGTTGAAGACGGGAACACTGAAGCTTTCTTT. It translates to CSVEDGNTEAFF. The chain links TRBV29-1 to TRBJ1-1; D is undetermined. The CDR3 sequence is 12 residues long. Between the trimmed V and J ends, which lost 0 bases and 1 base, there was a span of 3 bases. In germline, CDR1 is SQVTM, CDR2 ANQGSEA.

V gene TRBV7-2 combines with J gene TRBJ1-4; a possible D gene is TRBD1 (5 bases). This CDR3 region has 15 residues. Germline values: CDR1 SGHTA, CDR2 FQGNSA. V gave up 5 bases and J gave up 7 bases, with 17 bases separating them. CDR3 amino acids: CASSVDSLRSEKLFF. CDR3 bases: TGTGCCAGCAGCGTCGACAGCCTCCGTAGTGAAAAACTGTTTTTT.

The chain's CDR3 is CASSYETSGRGDEQYF. DNA of the CDR3: TGTGCCAGCAGTTACGAGACTAGCGGGAGGGGAGACGAGCAGTACTTC. The gene calls are TRBV6-5 and TRBJ2-7, with 14 positions matching TRBD2. CDR3 size: 16 residues. The germline gives CDR1 MNHEY, CDR2 SVGAGI. The J segment lost 5 bases and the V segment lost 2 bases, leaving 5 bases of the junction unmatched.

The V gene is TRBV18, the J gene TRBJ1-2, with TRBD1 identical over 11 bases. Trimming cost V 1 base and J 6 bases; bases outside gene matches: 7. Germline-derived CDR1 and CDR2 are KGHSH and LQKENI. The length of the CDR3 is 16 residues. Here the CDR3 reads CASSPLSGQGVHGYTF. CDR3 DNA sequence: TGTGCCAGCTCACCACTGTCGGGACAGGGGGTACATGGCTACACCTTC.

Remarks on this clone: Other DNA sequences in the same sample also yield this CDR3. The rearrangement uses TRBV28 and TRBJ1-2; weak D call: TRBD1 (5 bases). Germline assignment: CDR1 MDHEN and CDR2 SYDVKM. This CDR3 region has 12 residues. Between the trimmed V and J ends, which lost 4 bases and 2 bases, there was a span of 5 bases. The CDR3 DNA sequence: TGTGCCAGCAGTTCAGGGAACTATGGCTACACCTTC. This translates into CASSSGNYGYTF.

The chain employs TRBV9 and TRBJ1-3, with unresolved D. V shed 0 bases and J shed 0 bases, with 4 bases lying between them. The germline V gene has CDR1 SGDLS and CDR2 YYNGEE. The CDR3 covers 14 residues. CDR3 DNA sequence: TGTGCCAGCAGCGTAGGCAACTCTGGAAACACCATATATTTT. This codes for CASSVGNSGNTIYF.

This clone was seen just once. CDR3 sequence: CASGPGLAGLSYNEQFF. In DNA form, the CDR3 reads TGTGCTAGTGGTCCGGGACTAGCGGGGTTATCCTACAATGAGCAGTTCTTC. The chain joins TRBV12-5 to TRBJ2-1; 13 nucleotides line up with TRBD2. The ends lost 5 bases at V and 1 base at J; junction bases unmatched: 5. Germline values: CDR1 LGHNT, CDR2 FRNRAP. This CDR3 has 17 residues.

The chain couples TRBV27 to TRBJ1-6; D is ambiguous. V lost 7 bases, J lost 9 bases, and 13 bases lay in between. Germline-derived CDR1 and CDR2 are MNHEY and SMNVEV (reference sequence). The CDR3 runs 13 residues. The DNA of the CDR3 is TGTGCCAGCATACTACCCTACAGTTCACCCCTCCACTTT. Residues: CASILPYSSPLHF.

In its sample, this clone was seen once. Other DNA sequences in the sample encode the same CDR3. CDR3 sequence (DNA): TGCAGTGCCAGGGGGGGCACTGAAGCTTTCTTT. Its protein is CSARGGTEAFF. The rearrangement uses TRBV20-1 and TRBJ1-1; 7 nucleotides align to TRBD1. V was pared by 6 bases and J by 4 bases, with 2 bases of the junction left unmatched. Per the germline V gene, CDR1 is DFQATT and CDR2 is SNEGSKA (reference sequence). The CDR3 is 11 residues long.

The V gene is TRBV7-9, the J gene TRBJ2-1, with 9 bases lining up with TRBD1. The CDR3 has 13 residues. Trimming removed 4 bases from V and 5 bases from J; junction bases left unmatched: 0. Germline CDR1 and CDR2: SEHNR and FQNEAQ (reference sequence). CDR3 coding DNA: TGTGCCAGCAGCTGGGACAGGGACAATGAGCAGTTCTTC. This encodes CASSWDRDNEQFF.

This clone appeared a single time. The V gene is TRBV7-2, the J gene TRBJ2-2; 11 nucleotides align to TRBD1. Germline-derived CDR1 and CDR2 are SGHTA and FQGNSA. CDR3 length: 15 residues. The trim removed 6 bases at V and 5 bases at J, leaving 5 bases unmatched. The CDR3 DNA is TGTGCCAGCAGTCCCGGGACAGGGGGTACCGGGGAGCTGTTTTTT. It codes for CASSPGTGGTGELFF.

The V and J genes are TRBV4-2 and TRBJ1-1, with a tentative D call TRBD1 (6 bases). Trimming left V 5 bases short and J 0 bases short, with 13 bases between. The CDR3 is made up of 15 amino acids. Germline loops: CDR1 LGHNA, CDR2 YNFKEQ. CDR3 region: CASSSRTAMNTEAFF. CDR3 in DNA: TGTGCCAGCAGCTCCCGGACAGCCATGAACACTGAAGCTTTCTTT.

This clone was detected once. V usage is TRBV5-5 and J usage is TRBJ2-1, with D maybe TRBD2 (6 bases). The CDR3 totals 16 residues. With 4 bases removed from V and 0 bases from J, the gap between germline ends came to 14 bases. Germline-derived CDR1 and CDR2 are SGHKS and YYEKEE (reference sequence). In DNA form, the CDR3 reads TGTGCCAGCAGCCCTATAGCGGCCTCCTCCTACAATGAGCAGTTCTTC. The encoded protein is CASSPIAASSYNEQFF.

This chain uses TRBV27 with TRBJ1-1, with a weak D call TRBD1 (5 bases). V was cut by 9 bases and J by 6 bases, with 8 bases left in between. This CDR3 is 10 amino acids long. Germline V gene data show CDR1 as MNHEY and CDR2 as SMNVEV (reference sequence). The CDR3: CASGGAEAFF. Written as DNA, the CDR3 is TGTGCCAGTGGGGGTGCTGAAGCTTTCTTT.

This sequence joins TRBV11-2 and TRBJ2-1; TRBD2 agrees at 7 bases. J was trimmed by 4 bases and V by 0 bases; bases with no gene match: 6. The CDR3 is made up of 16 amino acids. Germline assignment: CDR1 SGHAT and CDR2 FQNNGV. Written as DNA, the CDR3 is TGTGCCAGCAGCTTAGAGGGGGGAGGGAGTTACAATGAGCAGTTCTTC. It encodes CASSLEGGGSYNEQFF.

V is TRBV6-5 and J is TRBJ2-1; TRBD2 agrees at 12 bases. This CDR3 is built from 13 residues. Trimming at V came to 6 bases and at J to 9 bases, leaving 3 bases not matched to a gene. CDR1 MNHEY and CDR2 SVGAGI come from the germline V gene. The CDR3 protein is CASRETSGGEQFF. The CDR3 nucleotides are TGTGCCAGCAGGGAGACTAGCGGGGGTGAGCAGTTCTTC.

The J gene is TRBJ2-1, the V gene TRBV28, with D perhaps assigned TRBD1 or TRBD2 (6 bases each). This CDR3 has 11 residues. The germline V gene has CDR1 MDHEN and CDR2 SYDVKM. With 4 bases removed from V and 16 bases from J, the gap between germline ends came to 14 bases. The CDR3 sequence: CASSSTRGVFF. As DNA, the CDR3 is TGTGCCAGCAGTTCGACTAGGGGGGTCTTCTTC.

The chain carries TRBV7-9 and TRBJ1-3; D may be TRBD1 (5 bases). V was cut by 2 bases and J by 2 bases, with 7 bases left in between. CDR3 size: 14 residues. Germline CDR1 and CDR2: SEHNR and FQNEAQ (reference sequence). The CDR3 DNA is TGTGCCAGCAGCTTAAGAGGGGCTGGAAACACCATATATTTT. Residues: CASSLRGAGNTIYF.

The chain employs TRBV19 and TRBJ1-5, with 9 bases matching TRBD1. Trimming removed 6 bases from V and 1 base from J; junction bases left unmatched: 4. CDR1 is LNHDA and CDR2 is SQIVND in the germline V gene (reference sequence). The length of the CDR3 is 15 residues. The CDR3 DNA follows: TGTGCCAGTAGGGGACAGGGAGAGAGCAATCAGCCCCAGCATTTT. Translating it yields CASRGQGESNQPQHF.

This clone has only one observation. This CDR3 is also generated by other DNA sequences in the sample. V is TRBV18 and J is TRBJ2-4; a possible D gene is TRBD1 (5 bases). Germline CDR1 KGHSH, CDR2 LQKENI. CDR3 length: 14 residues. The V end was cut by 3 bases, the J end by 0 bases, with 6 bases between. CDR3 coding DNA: TGTGCCAGCTCACCGACAGTAGCCAAAAACATTCAGTACTTC. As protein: CASSPTVAKNIQYF. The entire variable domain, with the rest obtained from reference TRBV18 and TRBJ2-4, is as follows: NAGVMQNPRHLVRRRGQEARLRCSPMKGHSHVYWYRQLPEEGLKFMVYLQKENIIDESGMPKERFSAEFPKEGPSILRIQQVVRGDSAAYFCASSPTVAKNIQYFGAGTRLSVL.

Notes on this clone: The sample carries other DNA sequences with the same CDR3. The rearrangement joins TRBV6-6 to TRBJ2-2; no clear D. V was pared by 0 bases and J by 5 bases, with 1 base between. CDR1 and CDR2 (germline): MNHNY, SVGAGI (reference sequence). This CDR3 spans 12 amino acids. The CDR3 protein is CASSYSTGELFF. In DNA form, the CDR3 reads TGTGCCAGCAGTTACTCGACCGGGGAGCTGTTTTTT.

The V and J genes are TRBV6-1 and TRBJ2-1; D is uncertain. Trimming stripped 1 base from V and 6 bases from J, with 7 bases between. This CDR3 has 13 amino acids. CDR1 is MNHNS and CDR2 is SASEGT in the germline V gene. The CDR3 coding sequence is TGTGCCAGCAGTGAAGATAGGCTCAATGAGCAGTTCTTC. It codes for CASSEDRLNEQFF.

The CDR3 loop is CASSFWGGGTEAFF. CDR3 nucleotide sequence: TGTGCCAGCAGCTTCTGGGGTGGAGGGACTGAAGCTTTCTTT. The chain recombines TRBV7-2 with TRBJ1-1; D is ambiguous. CDR3 length: 14 residues. V lost 3 bases and J 5 bases, leaving 13 bases between the germline ends. Germline CDR1 and CDR2: SGHTA and FQGNSA.

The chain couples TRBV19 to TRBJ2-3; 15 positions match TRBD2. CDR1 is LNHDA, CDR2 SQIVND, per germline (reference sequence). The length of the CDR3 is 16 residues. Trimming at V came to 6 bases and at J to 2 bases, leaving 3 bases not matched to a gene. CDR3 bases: TGTGCCAGTAGAGGACTAGCGGGGGGGATCACAGATACGCAGTATTTT. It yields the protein CASRGLAGGITDTQYF.